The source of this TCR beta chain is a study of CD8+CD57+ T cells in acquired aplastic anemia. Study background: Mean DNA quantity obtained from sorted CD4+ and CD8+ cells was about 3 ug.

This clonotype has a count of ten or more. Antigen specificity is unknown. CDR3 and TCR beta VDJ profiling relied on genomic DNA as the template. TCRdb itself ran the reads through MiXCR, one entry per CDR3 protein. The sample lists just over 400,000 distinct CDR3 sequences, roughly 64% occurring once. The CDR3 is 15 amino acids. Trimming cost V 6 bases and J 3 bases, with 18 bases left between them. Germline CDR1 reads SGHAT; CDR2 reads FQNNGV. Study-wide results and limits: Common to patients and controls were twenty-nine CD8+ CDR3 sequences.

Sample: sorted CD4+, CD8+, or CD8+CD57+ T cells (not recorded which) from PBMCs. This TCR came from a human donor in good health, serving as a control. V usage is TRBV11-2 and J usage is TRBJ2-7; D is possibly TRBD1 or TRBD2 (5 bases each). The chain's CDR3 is CASRRTGTRRYEQYF. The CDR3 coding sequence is TGTGCCAGCAGGCGGACCGGGACCCGCCGCTACGAGCAGTACTTC.